The clone carrying this T cell receptor (beta chain) was seen once. Its antigen is unidentified. Sequencing was designed to attain a depth spanning 1 in 200,000 to 1 in 1 million T cells. Method: immunoSEQ multiplex PCR; TCRdb's copy keeps in-frame clones and lacks some. The table lists about 250,000 clones, 70% of them singletons, with approximately 15% in the top ten. The V and J ends lost 4 bases and 2 bases respectively, with 4 bases between them. The CDR3 is 11 amino acids. Germline CDR1 GTSNPN, CDR2 SVGIG (reference sequence). This sample is part of a study of cytotoxic CD8 clonotypes in ibrutinib-treated CLL. Findings and limits, study-wide: Among the clonotypes, public ones were uncommon and contracted or held stable on treatment.

Sample: PBMCs, taken after 24 months of ibrutinib treatment. This sequence originates from a human donor with chronic lymphocytic leukemia. V is TRBV30 and J is TRBJ2-3; D ambiguous. CDR3 nucleotide sequence: TGTGCCTGGACGGCCACAGATACGCAGTATTTT. Its translation: CAWTATDTQYF. The full variable domain, its missing parts supplied by reference TRBV30 and TRBJ2-3, is SQTIHQWPATLVQPVGSPLSLECTVEGTSNPNLYWYRQAAGRGLQLLFYSVGIGQISSEVPQNLSASRPQDRQFILSSKKLLLSDSGFYLCAWTATDTQYFGPGTRLTVL.